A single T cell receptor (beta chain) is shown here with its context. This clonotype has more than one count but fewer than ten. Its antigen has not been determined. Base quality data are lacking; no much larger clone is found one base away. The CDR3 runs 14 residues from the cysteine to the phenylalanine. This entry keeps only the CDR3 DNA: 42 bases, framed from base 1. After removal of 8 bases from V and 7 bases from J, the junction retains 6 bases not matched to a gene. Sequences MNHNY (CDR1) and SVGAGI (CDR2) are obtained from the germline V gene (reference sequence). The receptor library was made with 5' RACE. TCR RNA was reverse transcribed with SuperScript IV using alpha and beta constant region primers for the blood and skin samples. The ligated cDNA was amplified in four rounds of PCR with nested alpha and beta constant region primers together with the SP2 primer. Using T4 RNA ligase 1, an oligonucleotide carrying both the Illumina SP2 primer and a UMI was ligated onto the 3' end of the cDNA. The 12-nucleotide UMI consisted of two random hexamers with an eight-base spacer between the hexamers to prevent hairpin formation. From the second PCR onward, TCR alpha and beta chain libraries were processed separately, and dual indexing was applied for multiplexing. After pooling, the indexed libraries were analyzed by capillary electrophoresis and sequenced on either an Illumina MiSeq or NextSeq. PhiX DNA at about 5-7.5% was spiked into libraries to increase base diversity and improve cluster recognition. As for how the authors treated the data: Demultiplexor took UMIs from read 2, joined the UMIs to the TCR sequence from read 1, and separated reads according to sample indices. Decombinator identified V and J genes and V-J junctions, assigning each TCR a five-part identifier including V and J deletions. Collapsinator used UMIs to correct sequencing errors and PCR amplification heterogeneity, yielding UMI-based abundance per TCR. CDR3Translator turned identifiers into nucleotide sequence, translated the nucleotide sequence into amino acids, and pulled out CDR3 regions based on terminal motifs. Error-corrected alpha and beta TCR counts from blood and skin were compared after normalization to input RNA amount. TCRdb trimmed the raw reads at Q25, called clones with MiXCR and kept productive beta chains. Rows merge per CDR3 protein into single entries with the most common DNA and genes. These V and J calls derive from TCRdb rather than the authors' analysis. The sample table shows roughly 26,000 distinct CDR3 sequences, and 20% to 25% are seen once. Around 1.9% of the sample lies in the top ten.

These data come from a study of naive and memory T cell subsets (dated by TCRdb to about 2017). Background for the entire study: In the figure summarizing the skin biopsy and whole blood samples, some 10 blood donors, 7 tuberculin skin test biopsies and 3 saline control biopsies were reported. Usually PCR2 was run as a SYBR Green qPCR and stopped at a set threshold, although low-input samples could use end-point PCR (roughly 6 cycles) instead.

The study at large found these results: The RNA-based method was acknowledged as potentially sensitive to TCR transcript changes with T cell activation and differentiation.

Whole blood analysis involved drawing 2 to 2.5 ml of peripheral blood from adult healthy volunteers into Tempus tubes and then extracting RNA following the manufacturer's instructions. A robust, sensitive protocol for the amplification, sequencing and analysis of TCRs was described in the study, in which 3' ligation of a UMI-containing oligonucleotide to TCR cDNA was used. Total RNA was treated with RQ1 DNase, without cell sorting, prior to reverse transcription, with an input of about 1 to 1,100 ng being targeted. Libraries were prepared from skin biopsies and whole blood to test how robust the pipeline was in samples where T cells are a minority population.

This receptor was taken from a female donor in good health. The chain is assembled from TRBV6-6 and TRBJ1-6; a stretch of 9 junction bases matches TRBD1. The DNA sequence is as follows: TGTGCCAGCGTCCGGACAGGGGACAATTCACCCCTCCACTTT. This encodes CASVRTGDNSPLHF.